A selection of T cell receptor beta chains follows, all from one sample in a study of blood T cells in healthy people across ages. TCRdb re-called the 5' RACE reads through MiXCR, storing one row per CDR3 protein. The sample has about 290,000 distinct CDR3 sequences, roughly 29% seen once; the top ten hold 25% to 35%. Material: blood. The receptors here all came from a woman aged 70-85 years in good health. CDR3s include the opening cysteine and the closing phenylalanine or tryptophan. The D gene is left open where the match is weak. Size is stated for part of the rows, as once, few or many counts, or as a class when the clone is expanded.

j_call v_call clone_size d_call cdr3_aa cdr3_nt
TRBJ1-1 TRBV29-1 few NA CSVEPPSTEAFF TGCAGCGTTGAGCCCCCGAGCACTGAAGCTTTCTTT
TRBJ2-5 TRBV20-1 many TRBD1 CSAVDRGETQYF TGCAGTGCCGTGGACAGGGGAGAGACCCAGTACTTC
TRBJ2-7 TRBV21-1 few NA CASSNLPERTSGKLSEQYF TGTGCCAGCAGCAACCTACCAGAACGGACTAGCGGGAAACTGTCGGAGCAGTACTTC
TRBJ2-3 TRBV5-1 NA NA CASSDSGVPSTDTQYF TGCGCCAGCAGCGATTCAGGGGTCCCTAGCACAGATACGCAGTATTTT
TRBJ1-2 TRBV25-1 NA TRBD1 CASVTGRGGYTF TGTGCCAGCGTGACAGGGAGAGGTGGCTACACCTTC
TRBJ2-7 TRBV28 few NA CASRRGGASYEQYF TGTGCCAGCAGGAGGGGGGGGGCTTCCTACGAGCAGTACTTC
TRBJ2-1 TRBV7-6 NA TRBD2 CASGVAGVYNEQFF TGTGCCAGCGGGGTAGCGGGAGTCTACAATGAGCAGTTCTTC
TRBJ2-2 TRBV19 NA TRBD2 CASSILVREGLTGELFF TGTGCCAGTAGTATACTCGTGCGGGAGGGCCTAACCGGGGAGCTGTTTTTT
TRBJ1-6 TRBV20-1 NA NA CSARSGLQGSNSPLHF TGCAGTGCTAGATCGGGTCTTCAGGGGTCAAATTCACCCCTCCACTTT
TRBJ1-5 TRBV7-2 NA NA CASSLSSGSPYQPQHF TGTGCCAGCAGCTTATCATCCGGGTCACCATATCAGCCCCAGCATTTT
TRBJ1-2 TRBV3-1 NA TRBD1 CASTNRGDRGYTF TGTGCCAGCACCAACAGGGGTGATCGTGGCTACACCTTC
TRBJ2-7 TRBV18 NA TRBD1 CASAGGESYEQYF TGTGCCAGCGCAGGGGGAGAGAGCTACGAGCAGTACTTC
TRBJ2-5 TRBV2 many TRBD2 CASRTSGSGRETQYF TGTGCCAGCAGAACTAGCGGGAGTGGAAGAGAGACCCAGTACTTC
TRBJ2-1 TRBV20-1 NA TRBD2 CSAIGTSGRISYNEQFF TGCAGTGCTATAGGGACTAGCGGGAGAATTTCCTACAATGAGCAGTTCTTC
TRBJ2-3 TRBV7-2 few TRBD2 CASSFFRTSGRLTDTQYF TGTGCCAGCAGCTTTTTCCGGACTAGCGGGAGGTTAACAGATACGCAGTATTTT
TRBJ1-3 TRBV3-1 few NA CASSQVLSGNTIYF TGTGCCAGCAGCCAAGTCCTCTCTGGAAACACCATATATTTT
TRBJ2-1 TRBV5-1 NA NA CASSLVVGGYNEQFF TGCGCCAGCAGCTTGGTCGTGGGAGGCTACAATGAGCAGTTCTTC
TRBJ1-4 TRBV6-1 few NA CASSPRGSLGSEKLFF TGTGCCAGCAGTCCCCGGGGGTCCCTAGGGAGTGAAAAACTGTTTTTT
TRBJ2-5 TRBV7-2 few NA CASSSSRAPYF TGTGCCAGCAGCTCCAGTAGGGCTCCGTACTTC
TRBJ2-1 TRBV7-2 NA NA CASSPFRNEQFF TGTGCCAGCAGTCCCTTTCGCAATGAGCAGTTCTTC
TRBJ1-1 TRBV20-1 few NA CSAHRVAEAFF TGCAGTGCTCACAGGGTCGCTGAAGCTTTCTTT
TRBJ2-5 TRBV18 NA NA CASSVVFRGQETQYF TGTGCCAGCTCCGTTGTTTTCAGGGGCCAAGAGACCCAGTACTTC
TRBJ2-7 TRBV2 few NA CASSVYEQYF TGTGCCAGCAGCGTCTACGAGCAGTACTTC
TRBJ2-7 TRBV10-1 few TRBD2 CASLERLAGVYEQYF TGCGCCAGCTTGGAAAGGCTAGCGGGAGTGTACGAGCAGTACTTC
TRBJ2-5 TRBV29-1 NA TRBD1 CSVVYSWDSQETQYF TGCAGCGTTGTGTATTCCTGGGACAGCCAAGAGACCCAGTACTTC
TRBJ2-5 TRBV18 few NA CASSNPSLVGAETQYF TGTGCCAGCTCAAACCCTTCACTAGTCGGCGCCGAGACCCAGTACTTC
TRBJ1-1 TRBV3-1 many NA CASSQEGFTEAFF TGTGCCAGCAGCCAAGAAGGGTTCACGGAAGCTTTCTTT
TRBJ1-2 TRBV7-9 NA NA CASSPKTENYGYTF TGTGCCAGCAGCCCCAAGACGGAAAACTATGGCTACACCTTC
TRBJ2-4 TRBV4-3 NA NA CASSQSTTLAKNIQYF TGCGCCAGCAGCCAATCGACCACCTTAGCCAAAAACATTCAGTACTTC
TRBJ1-1 TRBV12-3/TRBV12-4 few NA CASSSRGGNTEAFF TGTGCCAGCAGTTCCAGGGGTGGGAACACTGAAGCTTTCTTT
TRBJ2-1 TRBV4-1 NA TRBD1 CASRTNRGQAYNEQFF TGCGCCAGCAGAACTAACAGGGGCCAGGCTTACAATGAGCAGTTCTTC
TRBJ1-2 TRBV28 few NA CASKSPPAYGYTF TGTGCCAGCAAGAGTCCCCCGGCCTATGGCTACACCTTC
TRBJ2-6 TRBV21-1 few NA CASSTPGQGTSGANVLTF TGTGCCAGCAGCACCCCGGGACAGGGAACCTCTGGGGCCAACGTCCTGACTTTC
TRBJ2-1 TRBV9 NA NA CASSVSGWDDEQFF TGCGCCAGCAGCGTTTCTGGGTGGGATGATGAGCAGTTCTTC